This T cell receptor (beta chain) was sequenced for a study of blood T cell repertoires in COVID-19 (dated by TCRdb to 2018 to 2020). Concerning the study at large: Samples covering the acute and convalescent phases of COVID-19 were provided by collaborators in the United States, Italy and Spain. The material from the prospective study consisted of cDNA or gDNA derived from T cells, B-cell-depleted T cells, or PBMCs. Deeply sampled blood TCRbeta repertoires from subjects exposed to, actively infected with, or recovered from COVID-19 were included in the dataset. A freely available public database, intended as a resource for researchers studying the immune response to SARS-CoV-2, is where the repertoires were released. The samples were drawn from the first 160 participants of the ongoing ImmuneRACE study and from about 1,200 subjects provided by 6 global collaborators. A de-identified subject ID, COVID-19 status, age in years and sex were almost always included in the sample metadata. HLA class I and class II types, where available, came from metadata supplied by the sample provider rather than from assay-based typing.

Comment on this clone: It lacks a known antigen. The sample holds no much larger clone one base away, and base qualities are not on file.

The immunoSEQ Assay, a bias-controlled multiplex PCR, was used to amplify TCRbeta CDR3 regions from genomic DNA. Turning to the authors' computational methods: Within the assay, amplification of reference gene primers was used to estimate how many nucleated cells each sample contained. Sequence reads were collapsed and filtered to measure the absolute abundance of every unique TCRbeta CDR3 rearrangement. For each sample, productive Simpson clonality was calculated as the square root of Simpson's diversity index over productive rearrangements. This immuneACCESS table, as held by TCRdb, lists in-frame sequences with V and J called but not all clones. Of the missing ones, under half trace to an unresolved V gene in checked studies; the others have no known cause. D and trimming were read from the DNA, whereas the V and J calls and clone size are those reported in that table. This sample gives 250,000 to 300,000 clones in total; approximately 91% of them show up just once. The ten largest clones take up 1.5% to 2% of the sample.

Enrolling through a virtual design, the prospective study's participants ranged in age from roughly 18 to 90 years and lived across roughly 23 United States geographic areas. Cohort assignment in the prospective study relied on participant-reported clinical history from a screening survey and a study questionnaire. ImmuneRACE Cohort 3 recovered participants were defined by two consecutive negative NP/OP PCR tests, healthcare professional clearance, or symptom resolution. Each participant in the prospective study had whole blood, serum and a nasopharyngeal or oropharyngeal swab collected by mobile phlebotomists. Prospective study participants could optionally give additional blood draws and questionnaires over an approximately 2-month period. Blood samples from the prospective study were shipped frozen or at room temperature prior to DNA extraction. Broad study findings and their caveats: The amount of clinical and demographic metadata varied by source and participant and was provided uncurated.

Based on the germline V gene, the CDR1 and CDR2 sequences are MNHEY and SVGAGI. V is cut back by 0 bases and J by 5 bases, with 5 bases in the junction unmatched. The CDR3 covers 16 residues, taking in both the cysteine and the phenylalanine. CDR3 DNA only is kept here, 48 bases in frame from base 1. The TCR was taken from a woman in her forties who had recovered from COVID-19. Sample: PBMCs or T cells enriched from blood (not recorded which). The sequence is built from TRBV6-5 and TRBJ2-2; 8 of the junction bases match TRBD1. The CDR3 has the sequence CASSYSWTGTTGELFF. The DNA sequence is given as TGTGCCAGCAGTTACTCGTGGACAGGGACAACCGGGGAGCTGTTTTTT.